A selection of T cell receptor beta chains follows, all from one sample in a study of cytomegalovirus exposure and HLA in healthy donors. Measured with immunoSEQ multiplex PCR; TCRdb has only the in-frame clones, and not every one. The repertoire holds about 150,000 clones, with 65% to 85% as singletons. Sequenced: PBMCs. The receptors originated from a man in his late teens or twenties in good health and CMV-seronegative. The conserved cysteine and the conserved F or W are not part of the CDR3 here. Where a row states a size, it is once, few, many or the class of an expanded clone; other rows omit it.

j_call v_call clone_size cdr3_aa
TRBJ1-1 TRBV7-8 NA ASRATRLRNTEAF
TRBJ2-1 TRBV18 NA ASSPGGARTYNEQF
TRBJ1-3 TRBV19 NA ASIKPGSSGNTIY
TRBJ1-6 TRBV6-5 NA ASSHPTGVRSPLH
TRBJ1-1 TRBV29-1 NA SVAGPQDTEAF
TRBJ1-1 TRBV7-2 NA ASTRRGAGTEAF
TRBJ2-5 TRBV5-5 NA ASSWVTGTETQY
TRBJ2-5 TRBV6-1 once ASSGQGFYETQY
TRBJ2-7 TRBV4-2 NA ASSQLGQGISYEQY
TRBJ1-1 TRBV6-1 NA ASSLWESPRAF
TRBJ2-1 TRBV28 few ASRTGTGYNEQF
TRBJ1-2 TRBV6-5 NA ASSFRIGEGYT
TRBJ2-1 TRBV5-5 few ASSWTGNEQF
TRBJ1-2 TRBV28 NA ASSLLGGDGYT
TRBJ1-2 TRBV27 NA ASTLTGTHFYGYT
TRBJ1-4 TRBV19 NA ASTRTGVGGKLF
TRBJ1-1 TRBV15 NA ATSRDLGVPNTEAF
TRBJ1-3 TRBV6-1 NA ASSENRGIGNTIY
TRBJ2-1 TRBV4-3 NA ASSQEGTVGYNEQF
TRBJ1-3 TRBV5-4 few ASSFPGTGSGGGNTIY
TRBJ2-5 TRBV28 NA ASSKRDTQETQY
TRBJ2-3 TRBV27 NA ASKWQGSTDTQY
TRBJ2-3 TRBV7-9 NA ASSLGGGGNTDTQY